The next 6 T cell receptor beta chains were all read from a single sample in a study of Ad26.COV2.S vaccination and SARS-CoV-2 variants. Sequencing was performed with immunoSEQ multiplex PCR; in TCRdb, only in-frame clones are kept and a portion is missing. The data contain under 500,000 clones, 92% of them seen just once; the ten biggest clones take up less than 2%. Treatment here: about 20 received Ad26.COV2.S at low or high dose, single or two shots; about 5 received placebo; per-sample allocation not given. The investigators took samples on day 63 after the first vaccine or placebo injection. The sample was peripheral blood, taken in a trial of Ad26.COV2.S vaccine versus placebo. These receptors originate from a person aged 18 to 65 who received the Ad26.COV2.S COVID-19 vaccine or a placebo.

The chain has TRBV7-9 and TRBJ1-4; no reliable D call. In germline, CDR1 is SEHNR, CDR2 FQNEAQ (reference sequence). V lost 7 bases to trimming and J lost 6 bases, with 9 bases between them. CDR3 length: 12 residues. As DNA, the CDR3 is TGTGCCAGCACGGGGTCTGATGAAAAACTGTTTTTT. Translation: CASTGSDEKLFF.

This sequence joins TRBV29-1 and TRBJ1-1, with D perhaps matching TRBD1 (5 bases). The germline V gene has CDR1 SQVTM and CDR2 ANQGSEA. V was trimmed by 7 bases and J by 1 base, leaving 16 bases between them. CDR3 length equals 14 residues. CDR3: CSGLGGMRNTEAFF. The DNA for the CDR3 is TGCAGCGGCCTGGGGGGGATGAGGAACACTGAAGCTTTCTTT.

As concerns this clone: A junction end diverges from the germline sequence, so it may reflect a read error. The genes are TRBV11-2 and TRBJ1-3; D might be TRBD1 (5 bases). CDR1 is SGHAT, CDR2 FQNNGV, per germline. CDR3 length equals 16 residues. The CDR3 reads CASGFPQAHSGNTIYF. The CDR3 coding sequence is TGTGCCAGCGGCTTTCCACAGGCGCACTCTGGAAACACCATATATTTT.

This chain links TRBV18 with TRBJ1-4, with 7 bases identical to TRBD1. The CDR3 runs to 13 residues. Germline-derived CDR1 and CDR2 are KGHSH and LQKENI. Losses at the gene ends were 3 bases for V and 17 bases for J; bases not matched to a gene: 12. In DNA, the CDR3 is TGTGCCAGCTCACCGGTATCAGACAGGGCGGGTTTTTTT. Its translation: CASSPVSDRAGFF.

The V call is TRBV4-3, the J call TRBJ2-7, with 7 bases fitting TRBD1. Germline V gene data show CDR1 as LGHNA and CDR2 as YSLEER. The ends lost 2 bases at V and 2 bases at J; junction bases unmatched: 6. The CDR3 runs 15 residues. CDR3 region: CASSQTIGTAYEQYF. CDR3 bases: TGCGCCAGCAGCCAAACCATTGGGACAGCCTACGAGCAGTACTTC.

The genes are TRBV7-9 and TRBJ2-4; possibly TRBD2 for D (5 bases). Germline V lookup: CDR1 SEHNR, CDR2 FQNEAQ (reference sequence). Trimming removed 5 bases from V and 8 bases from J, with 16 bases in between. The CDR3 is 14 residues long. This chain's CDR3 is CASSAGIFVDIQYF. In DNA, the CDR3 is TGTGCCAGCAGCGCGGGTATATTCGTAGACATTCAGTACTTC.